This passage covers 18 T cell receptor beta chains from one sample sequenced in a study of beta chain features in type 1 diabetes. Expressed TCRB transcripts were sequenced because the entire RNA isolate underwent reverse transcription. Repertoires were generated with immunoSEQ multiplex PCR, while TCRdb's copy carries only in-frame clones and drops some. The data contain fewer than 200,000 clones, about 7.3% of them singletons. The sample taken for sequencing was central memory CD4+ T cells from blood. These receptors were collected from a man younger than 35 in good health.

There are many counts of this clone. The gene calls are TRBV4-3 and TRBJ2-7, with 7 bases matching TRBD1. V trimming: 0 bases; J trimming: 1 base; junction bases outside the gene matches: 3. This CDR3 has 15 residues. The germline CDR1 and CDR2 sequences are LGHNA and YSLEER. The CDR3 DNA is TGCGCCAGCAGCCAAGAGGGACAGACGTCCTACGAGCAGTACTTC. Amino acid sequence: CASSQEGQTSYEQYF.

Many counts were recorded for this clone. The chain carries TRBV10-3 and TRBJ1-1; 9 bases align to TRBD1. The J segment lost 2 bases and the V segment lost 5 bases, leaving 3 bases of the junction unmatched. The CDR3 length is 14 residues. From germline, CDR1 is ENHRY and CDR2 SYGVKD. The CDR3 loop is CAISSTGGNTEAFF. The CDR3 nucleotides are TGTGCCATCAGTTCTACAGGGGGCAACACTGAAGCTTTCTTT.

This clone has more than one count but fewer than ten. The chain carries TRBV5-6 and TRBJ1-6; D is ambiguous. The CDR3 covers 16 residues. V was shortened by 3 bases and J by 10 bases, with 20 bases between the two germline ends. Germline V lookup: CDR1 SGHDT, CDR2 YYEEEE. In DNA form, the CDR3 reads TGTGCCAGCAGCTATGGTTTAGGAGGGCCGGGATCACCCCTCCACTTT. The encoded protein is CASSYGLGGPGSPLHF.

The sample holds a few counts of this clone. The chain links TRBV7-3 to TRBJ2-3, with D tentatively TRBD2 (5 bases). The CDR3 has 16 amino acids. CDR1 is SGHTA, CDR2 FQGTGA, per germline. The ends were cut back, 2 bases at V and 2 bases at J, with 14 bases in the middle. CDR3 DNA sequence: TGTGCCAGCAGCTTAGGAACGGCTAGCCACACAGATACGCAGTATTTT. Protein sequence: CASSLGTASHTDTQYF.

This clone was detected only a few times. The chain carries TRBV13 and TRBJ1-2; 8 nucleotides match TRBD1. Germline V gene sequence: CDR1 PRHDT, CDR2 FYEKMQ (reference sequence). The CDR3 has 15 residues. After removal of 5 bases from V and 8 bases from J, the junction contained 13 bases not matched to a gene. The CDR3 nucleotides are TGTGCCAGCAGCGCCCGGGACAGGCGGGATTGGGGCTACACCTTC. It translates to CASSARDRRDWGYTF.

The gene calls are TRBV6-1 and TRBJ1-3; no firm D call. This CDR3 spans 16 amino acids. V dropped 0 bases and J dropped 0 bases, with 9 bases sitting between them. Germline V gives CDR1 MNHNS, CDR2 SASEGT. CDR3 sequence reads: CASSEARLGSGNTIYF. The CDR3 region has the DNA TGTGCCAGCAGTGAAGCGCGCCTAGGCTCTGGAAACACCATATATTTT.

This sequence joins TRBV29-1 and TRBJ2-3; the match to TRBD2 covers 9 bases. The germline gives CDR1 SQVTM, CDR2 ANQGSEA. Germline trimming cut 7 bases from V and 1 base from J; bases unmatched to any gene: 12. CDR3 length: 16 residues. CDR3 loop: CSAAGAGGRRTDTQYF. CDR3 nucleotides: TGCAGCGCCGCGGGAGCGGGAGGCCGTCGCACAGATACGCAGTATTTT.

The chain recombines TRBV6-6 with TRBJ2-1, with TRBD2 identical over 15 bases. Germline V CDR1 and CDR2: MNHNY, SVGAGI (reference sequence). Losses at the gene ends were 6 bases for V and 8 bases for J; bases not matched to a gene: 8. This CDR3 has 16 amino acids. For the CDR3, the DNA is TGTGCCAGCAGACGGACTAGCGGGGGGGCGGGCGATGAGCAGTTCTTC. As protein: CASRRTSGGAGDEQFF.

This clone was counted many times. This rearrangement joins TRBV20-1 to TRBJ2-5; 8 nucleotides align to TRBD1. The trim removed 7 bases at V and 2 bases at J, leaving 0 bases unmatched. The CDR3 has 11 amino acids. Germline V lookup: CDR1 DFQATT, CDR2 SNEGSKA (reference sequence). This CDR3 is CSGDRQETQYF. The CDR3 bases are TGCAGTGGGGACAGGCAAGAGACCCAGTACTTC.

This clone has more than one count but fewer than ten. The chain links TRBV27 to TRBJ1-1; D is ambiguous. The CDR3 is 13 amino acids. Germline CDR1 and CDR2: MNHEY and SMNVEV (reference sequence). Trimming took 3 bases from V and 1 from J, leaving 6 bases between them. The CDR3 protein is CASSFKQNTEAFF. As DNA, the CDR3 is TGTGCCAGCAGTTTCAAGCAGAACACTGAAGCTTTCTTT.

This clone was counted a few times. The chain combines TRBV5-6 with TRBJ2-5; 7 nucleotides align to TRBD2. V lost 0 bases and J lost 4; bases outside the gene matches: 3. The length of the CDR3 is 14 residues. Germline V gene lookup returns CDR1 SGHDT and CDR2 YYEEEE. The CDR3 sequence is CASSLGLARETQYF. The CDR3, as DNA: TGTGCCAGCAGCTTGGGACTAGCCAGAGAGACCCAGTACTTC.

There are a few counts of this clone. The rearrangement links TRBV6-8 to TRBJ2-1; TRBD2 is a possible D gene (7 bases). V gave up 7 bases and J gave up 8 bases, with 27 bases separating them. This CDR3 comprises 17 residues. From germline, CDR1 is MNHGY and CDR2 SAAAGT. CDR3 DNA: TGTGCCAGCAATGCCCACGGGGGGCAGCATGTTGACGATGAGCAGTTCTTC. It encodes CASNAHGGQHVDDEQFF.

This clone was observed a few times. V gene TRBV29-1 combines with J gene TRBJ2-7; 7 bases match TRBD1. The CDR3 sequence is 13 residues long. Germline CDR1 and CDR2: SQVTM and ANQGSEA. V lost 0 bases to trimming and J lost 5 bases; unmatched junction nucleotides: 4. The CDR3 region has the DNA TGCAGCGTTGAAGATGCAGGGGGTCACGAGCAGTACTTC. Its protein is CSVEDAGGHEQYF.

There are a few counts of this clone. CDR3 protein: CASSEYVAFF. CDR3 DNA sequence: TGTGCCAGCAGTGAATATGTGGCTTTCTTT. The rearrangement links TRBV6-1 to TRBJ1-1; D remains unclear. CDR3 length: 10 residues. V was trimmed by 2 bases and J by 11 bases, leaving 6 bases between them. Germline V gives CDR1 MNHNS, CDR2 SASEGT.

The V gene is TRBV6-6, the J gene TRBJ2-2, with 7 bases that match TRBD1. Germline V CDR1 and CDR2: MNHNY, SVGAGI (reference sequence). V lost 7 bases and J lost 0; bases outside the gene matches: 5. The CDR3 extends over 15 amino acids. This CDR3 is CASTAGTANTGELFF. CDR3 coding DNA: TGTGCCAGCACTGCCGGGACAGCGAACACCGGGGAGCTGTTTTTT.

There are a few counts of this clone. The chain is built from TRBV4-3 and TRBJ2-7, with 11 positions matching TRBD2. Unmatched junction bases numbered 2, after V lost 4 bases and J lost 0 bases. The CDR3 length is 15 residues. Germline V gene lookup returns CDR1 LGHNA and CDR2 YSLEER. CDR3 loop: CASSPSGGSSYEQYF. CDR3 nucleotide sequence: TGCGCCAGCAGCCCTAGCGGGGGGAGCTCCTACGAGCAGTACTTC.

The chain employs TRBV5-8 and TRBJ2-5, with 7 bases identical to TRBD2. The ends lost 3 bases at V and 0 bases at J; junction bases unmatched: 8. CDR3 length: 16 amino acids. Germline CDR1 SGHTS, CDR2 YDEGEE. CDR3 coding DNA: TGTGCCAGCAGCTCCGGCCGGGGGACTAACCAAGAGACCCAGTACTTC. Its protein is CASSSGRGTNQETQYF. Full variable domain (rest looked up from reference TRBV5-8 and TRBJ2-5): EAGVTQSPTHLIKTRGQQATLRCSPISGHTSVYWYQQALGLGLQFLLWYDEGEERNRGNFPPRFSGRQFPNYSSELNVNALELEDSALYLCASSSGRGTNQETQYFGPGTRLLVL.

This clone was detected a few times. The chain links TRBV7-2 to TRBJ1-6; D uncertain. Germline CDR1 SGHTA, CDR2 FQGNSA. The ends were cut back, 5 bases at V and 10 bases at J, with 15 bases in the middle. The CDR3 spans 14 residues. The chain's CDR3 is CASSPHAGDSPLHF. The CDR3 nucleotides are TGTGCCAGCAGCCCCCATGCAGGCGACTCACCCCTCCACTTT.